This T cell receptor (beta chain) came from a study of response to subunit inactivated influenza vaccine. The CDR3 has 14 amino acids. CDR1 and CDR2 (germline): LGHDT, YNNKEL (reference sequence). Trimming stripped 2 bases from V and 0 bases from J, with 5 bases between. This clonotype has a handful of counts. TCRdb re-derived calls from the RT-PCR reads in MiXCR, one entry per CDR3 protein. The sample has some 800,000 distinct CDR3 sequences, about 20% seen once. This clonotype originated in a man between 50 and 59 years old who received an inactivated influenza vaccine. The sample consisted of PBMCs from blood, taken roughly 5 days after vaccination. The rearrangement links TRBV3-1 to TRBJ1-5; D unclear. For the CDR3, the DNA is TGTGCCAGCAGCCAAAAATATAGCAATCAGCCCCAGCATTTT. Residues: CASSQKYSNQPQHF. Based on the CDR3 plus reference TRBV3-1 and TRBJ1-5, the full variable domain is DTAVSQTPKYLVTQMGNDKSIKCEQNLGHDTMYWYKQDSKKFLKIMFSYNNKELIINETVPNRFSPKSPDKAHLNLHINSLELGDSAVYFCASSQKYSNQPQHFGDGTRLSIL.